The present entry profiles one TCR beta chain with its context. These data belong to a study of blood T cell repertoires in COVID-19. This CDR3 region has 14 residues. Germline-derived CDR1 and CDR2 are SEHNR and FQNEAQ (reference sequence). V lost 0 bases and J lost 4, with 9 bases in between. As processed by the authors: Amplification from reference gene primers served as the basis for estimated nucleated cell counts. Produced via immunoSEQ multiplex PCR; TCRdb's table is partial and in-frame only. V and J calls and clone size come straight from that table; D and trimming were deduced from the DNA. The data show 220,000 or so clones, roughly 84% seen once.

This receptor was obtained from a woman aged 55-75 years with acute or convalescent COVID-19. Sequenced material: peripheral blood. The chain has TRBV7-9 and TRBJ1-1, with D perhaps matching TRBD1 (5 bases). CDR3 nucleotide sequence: TGTGCCAGCAGCTTAGCTGGGGCTCCCACTGAAGCTTTCTTT. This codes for CASSLAGAPTEAFF. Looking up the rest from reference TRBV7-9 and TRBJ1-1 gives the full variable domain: DTGVSQNPRHKITKRGQNVTFRCDPISEHNRLYWYRQTLGQGPEFLTYFQNEAQLEKSRLLSDRFSAERPKGSFSTLEIQRTEQGDSAMYLCASSLAGAPTEAFFGQGTRLTVV.